The present TCR beta chain was sequenced within a study of blood T cell repertoires in COVID-19. Across the study: The United States, Italy and Spain supplied acute and convalescent COVID-19 samples.

The germline V gene encodes CDR1 SEHNR and CDR2 FQNEAQ (reference sequence). Deletions cut 1 base from V and 0 bases from J, with 6 bases between. This CDR3 is 15 amino acids long. One Seattle source followed patients from active infection through their disease course. The method was immunoSEQ multiplex PCR; TCRdb's version includes in-frame clones alone and lacks a portion of them. The sample lists hundreds of thousands of clones, 80% to 90% occurring once. The chain couples TRBV7-9 to TRBJ2-2, with D hard to call. The sample consisted of peripheral blood. This receptor was taken from a woman between 70 and 85 years old with COVID-19, enrolled during active disease. The CDR3 DNA reads TGTGCCAGCAGCTTAGTGGCCGCGAACACCGGGGAGCTGTTTTTT. It codes for CASSLVAANTGELFF.